The subject of this entry is one T cell receptor (beta chain). Its antigen is unidentified. Trimming took off 4 bases at V and 2 bases at J, with 21 bases between the two ends. CDR1 is SGHTA, CDR2 FQGNSA, per germline. This CDR3 has 18 residues. The PCR was carried out with 60 Vbeta primers and 13 Jbeta primers. Sequenced by immunoSEQ multiplex PCR; TCRdb stores in-frame clones only, minus some. The profile shows around 130,000 clones, roughly three quarters of them singletons. The record originates from a study of cytomegalovirus exposure and HLA in healthy donors. Study observations and caveats: Specific recognition of CMV antigens was confirmed in vitro for a few chains (all CMV-associated).

The sequence derives from a woman younger than 35 in good health and CMV-seronegative. This sequence joins TRBV7-2 and TRBJ1-5; possibly TRBD1 for D (5 bases). The sample comprised PBMCs. The CDR3 nucleotides are TGTGCCAGCAGCTCGTTTCCTGTCGACAGCTTCGGCAATCAGCCCCAGCATTTT. As protein: CASSSFPVDSFGNQPQHF.